The 6 T cell receptor beta chains below were found in one sample sequenced in a study of cytomegalovirus exposure and HLA in healthy donors. The PCR was carried out with 60 Vbeta primers and 13 Jbeta primers. Sequencing used immunoSEQ multiplex PCR; TCRdb keeps in-frame clones, though not all of them. Here the sample spans about 93,000 clones, approximately 80% being singletons. Material: PBMCs. The origin of the receptors is a woman between 35 and 50 years old in good health and CMV-seronegative.

The table lists this clone with a few counts. The chain employs TRBV10-3 and TRBJ2-7; 10 bases are shared with TRBD2. The CDR3 extends over 14 amino acids. Germline V gene data show CDR1 as ENHRY and CDR2 as SYGVKD. V lost 6 bases to trimming and J lost 2 bases; unmatched junction nucleotides: 4. The CDR3 sequence is CAIRGTSVPYEQYF. The CDR3 nucleotides are TGTGCCATCAGAGGGACTAGCGTACCCTACGAGCAGTACTTC.

The V and J genes are TRBV10-3 and TRBJ2-1; weak D call: TRBD1 (8 bases). Looked up from germline, CDR1 is ENHRY and CDR2 is SYGVKD. The CDR3 runs to 16 residues. V dropped 0 bases and J dropped 4 bases, with 13 bases sitting between them. CDR3 sequence: CAISESGQGLYNEQFF. CDR3 DNA sequence: TGTGCCATCAGTGAGTCCGGACAGGGACTATACAATGAGCAGTTCTTC.

Of note for this clone: One junction end does not reproduce the germline sequence, and a read error may be involved. This chain uses TRBV7-9 with TRBJ1-5; 7 bases are a match to TRBD1. Germline V gives CDR1 SEHNR, CDR2 FQNEAQ (reference sequence). This CDR3 contains 14 residues. CDR3 sequence (DNA): TGTGCCAGCAGTTTAGGAGGGGGCGGCGAGCCCCAGCATTTT. It yields the protein CASSLGGGGEPQHF.

This chain uses TRBV7-7 with TRBJ2-1, with 11 bases identical to TRBD2. Germline trimming cut 6 bases from V and 5 bases from J; bases unmatched to any gene: 6. The CDR3 totals 15 residues. Germline V lookup: CDR1 SSHAT, CDR2 FNYEAQ (reference sequence). CDR3 nucleotide sequence: TGTGCCAGCAGTTCACTAGCGGGAGTAGACAATGAGCAGTTCTTC. This sequence encodes CASSSLAGVDNEQFF.

This chain connects TRBV7-2 to TRBJ2-5, with TRBD2 identical over 9 bases. V was pared by 5 bases and J by 9 bases, with 13 bases of the junction left unmatched. The CDR3 extends over 15 amino acids. Germline loops: CDR1 SGHTA, CDR2 FQGNSA. The CDR3 protein is CASSKGASGTRPQYF. CDR3 nucleotide sequence: TGTGCCAGCAGCAAGGGGGCTAGCGGGACCAGGCCCCAGTACTTC.

This clone was detected a few times. The chain has TRBV28 and TRBJ1-2; TRBD1 aligns across 9 bases. CDR3 size: 17 residues. Trimming removed 2 bases from V and 7 bases from J; junction bases left unmatched: 14. The germline gives CDR1 MDHEN, CDR2 SYDVKM. The CDR3 spells CASSLLSGTGYQSGYTF. CDR3 nucleotides: TGTGCCAGCAGTTTACTTTCCGGGACAGGGTACCAAAGTGGCTACACCTTC.